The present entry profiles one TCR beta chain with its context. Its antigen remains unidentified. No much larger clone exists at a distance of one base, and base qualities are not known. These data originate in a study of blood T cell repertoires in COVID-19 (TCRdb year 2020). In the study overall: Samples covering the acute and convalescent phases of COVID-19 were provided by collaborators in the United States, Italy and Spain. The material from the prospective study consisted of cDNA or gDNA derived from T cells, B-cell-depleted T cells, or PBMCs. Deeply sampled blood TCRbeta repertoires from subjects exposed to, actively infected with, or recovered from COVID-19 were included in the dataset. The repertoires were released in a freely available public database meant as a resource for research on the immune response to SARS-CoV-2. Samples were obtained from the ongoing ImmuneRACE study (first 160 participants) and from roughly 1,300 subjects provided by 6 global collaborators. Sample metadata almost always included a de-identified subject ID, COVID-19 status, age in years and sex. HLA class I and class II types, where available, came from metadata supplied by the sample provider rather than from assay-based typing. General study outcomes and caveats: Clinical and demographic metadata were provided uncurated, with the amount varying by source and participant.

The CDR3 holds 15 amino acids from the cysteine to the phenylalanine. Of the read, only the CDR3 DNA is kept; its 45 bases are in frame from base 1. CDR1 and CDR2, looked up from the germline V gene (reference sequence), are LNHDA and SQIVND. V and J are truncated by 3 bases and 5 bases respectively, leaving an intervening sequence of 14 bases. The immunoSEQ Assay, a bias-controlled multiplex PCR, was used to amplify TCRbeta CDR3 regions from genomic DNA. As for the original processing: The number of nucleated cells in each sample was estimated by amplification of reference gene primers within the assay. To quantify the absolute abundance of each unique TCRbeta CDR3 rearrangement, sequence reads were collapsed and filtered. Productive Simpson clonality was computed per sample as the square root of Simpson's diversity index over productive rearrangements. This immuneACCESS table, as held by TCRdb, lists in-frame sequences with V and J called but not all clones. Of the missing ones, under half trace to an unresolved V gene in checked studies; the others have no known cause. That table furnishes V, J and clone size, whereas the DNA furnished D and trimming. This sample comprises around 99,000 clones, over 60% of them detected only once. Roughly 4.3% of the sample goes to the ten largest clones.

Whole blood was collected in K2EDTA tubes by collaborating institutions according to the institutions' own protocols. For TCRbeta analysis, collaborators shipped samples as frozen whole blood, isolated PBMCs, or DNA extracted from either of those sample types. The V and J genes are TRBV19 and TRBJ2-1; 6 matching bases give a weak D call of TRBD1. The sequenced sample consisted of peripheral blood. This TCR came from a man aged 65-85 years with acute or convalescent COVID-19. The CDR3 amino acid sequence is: CASSMVQGRNNEQFF. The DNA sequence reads TGTGCCAGTAGTATGGTTCAGGGGCGCAACAATGAGCAGTTCTTC.